Listed here are 21 T cell receptor beta chains from one sample, sequenced in a study of cytomegalovirus exposure and HLA in healthy donors. This PCR relied on a set of 60 Vbeta primers and 13 Jbeta primers. Clones were sequenced by immunoSEQ multiplex PCR, and TCRdb holds only the in-frame ones, with some missing. The sample has approximately 150,000 clones, about 82% seen once; the top ten hold 3% to 3.5%. The sequenced material came from PBMCs. The receptor set was obtained from a male donor in good health and CMV-seronegative.

The chain couples TRBV19 to TRBJ1-1; D may be TRBD1 (5 bases). The germline V gene has CDR1 LNHDA and CDR2 SQIVND (reference sequence). V lost 7 bases to trimming and J lost 1 base, with 10 bases between them. The CDR3 has 13 residues. For the CDR3, the DNA is TGTGCCAGTACTTTAGGGGCGAACACTGAAGCTTTCTTT. It encodes CASTLGANTEAFF.

The J gene is TRBJ1-3, the V gene TRBV6-6, with TRBD1 identical over 7 bases. The V gene end was trimmed by 6 bases and the J gene end by 0 bases; junction bases not matched to a gene: 5. This CDR3 has 15 amino acids. CDR1 and CDR2 (germline): MNHNY, SVGAGI (reference sequence). DNA of the CDR3: TGTGCCAGCAGGCTCTCAGGGGGCTCTGGAAACACCATATATTTT. This codes for CASRLSGGSGNTIYF.

This chain joins TRBV7-9 and TRBJ2-6; tentative D call: TRBD2 (5 bases). V lost 0 bases and J lost 0, with 9 bases in between. The CDR3 is 17 amino acids. Germline V gene data show CDR1 as SEHNR and CDR2 as FQNEAQ (reference sequence). CDR3: CASSLAEGYSGANVLTF. CDR3 nucleotide sequence: TGTGCCAGCAGCTTAGCCGAGGGCTACTCTGGGGCCAACGTCCTGACTTTC.

In this sample, this clone turned up a few times. The rearrangement joins TRBV18 to TRBJ1-3; D call uncertain. The CDR3 loop spans 15 amino acids. V was cut by 2 bases and J by 0 bases, with 8 bases left in between. The germline V gene has CDR1 KGHSH and CDR2 LQKENI. The CDR3 spells CASSPEVGSGNTIYF. The CDR3 DNA is TGTGCCAGCTCACCAGAGGTTGGCTCTGGAAACACCATATATTTT.

The rearrangement uses TRBV5-8 and TRBJ1-1; no clear D gene. V lost 4 bases to trimming and J lost 3 bases, with 4 bases between them. The CDR3 length is 11 residues. Germline lookup yields CDR1 SGHTS and CDR2 YDEGEE. The CDR3 nucleotides are TGTGCCAGCAGCCTCGACACTGAAGCTTTCTTT. It yields the protein CASSLDTEAFF.

The rearrangement joins TRBV5-4 to TRBJ1-2; 9 bases align to TRBD1. The CDR3 is made up of 14 amino acids. Germline CDR1 SGHNT, CDR2 YYREEE (reference sequence). Trimming cost V 0 bases and J 5 bases; bases outside gene matches: 2. CDR3 loop: CASSLGTGEYGYTF. CDR3 nucleotide sequence: TGTGCCAGCAGCTTGGGGACAGGGGAATATGGCTACACCTTC.

This clone was detected once. The chain is built from TRBV7-9 and TRBJ1-5; D perhaps matches TRBD1 (5 bases). This CDR3 comprises 14 residues. The V gene lost 5 bases and the J gene lost 5 bases, with 13 bases spanning the gap. Germline V lookup: CDR1 SEHNR, CDR2 FQNEAQ (reference sequence). The CDR3 here is CASSPTQGDQPQHF. The CDR3 nucleotides read TGTGCCAGCAGCCCAACCCAAGGGGATCAGCCCCAGCATTTT. The full variable domain, completed using reference TRBV7-9 and TRBJ1-5, is DTGVSQNPRHKITKRGQNVTFRCDPISEHNRLYWYRQTLGQGPEFLTYFQNEAQLEKSRLLSDRFSAERPKGSFSTLEIQRTEQGDSAMYLCASSPTQGDQPQHFGDGTRLSIL.

The chain has TRBV19 and TRBJ2-1, with 12 positions matching TRBD2. Losses at the gene ends were 7 bases for V and 0 bases for J; bases not matched to a gene: 4. The CDR3 is made up of 16 amino acids. Germline CDR1 and CDR2: LNHDA and SQIVND (reference sequence). CDR3 coding DNA: TGTGCCAGTAACCCGACTAGCGGGAGCTCCTACAATGAGCAGTTCTTC. As protein: CASNPTSGSSYNEQFF.

The chain is built from TRBV28 and TRBJ1-4; no reliable D call. Germline assignment: CDR1 MDHEN and CDR2 SYDVKM. The CDR3 covers 12 residues. The V gene lost 8 bases and the J gene lost 10 bases, with 14 bases spanning the gap. The CDR3: CASSKGGGKLFF. The DNA of the CDR3 is TGTGCCAGCTCGAAAGGAGGAGGAAAACTGTTTTTT.

This clone appeared once. This sequence joins TRBV11-2 and TRBJ1-1; 10 bases are shared with TRBD1. V shed 1 base, J shed 4 bases, and the junction held 0 bases outside the gene matches. Germline CDR1 and CDR2: SGHAT and FQNNGV. The CDR3 spans 14 residues. CDR3: CASSLGQGATEAFF. The CDR3 DNA sequence: TGTGCCAGCAGCTTAGGACAGGGGGCCACTGAAGCTTTCTTT.

The chain recombines TRBV18 with TRBJ1-1; D is ambiguous. CDR3 length equals 16 residues. CDR1 is KGHSH, CDR2 LQKENI, per germline. V gave up 0 bases and J gave up 1 base, with 12 bases separating them. The CDR3 DNA reads as TGTGCCAGCTCACCACCAATCCCGCACAAGAACACTGAAGCTTTCTTT. Translated, it gives CASSPPIPHKNTEAFF.

This chain connects TRBV27 to TRBJ2-7, with unresolved D. The V gene lost 6 bases and the J gene lost 2 bases, with 17 bases spanning the gap. This CDR3 contains 15 residues. The germline gives CDR1 MNHEY, CDR2 SMNVEV (reference sequence). CDR3 coding DNA: TGTGCCAGCAGGATGAACCTGCGACTGACCTACGAGCAGTACTTC. It specifies CASRMNLRLTYEQYF.

This clone has only one observation. The J gene is TRBJ2-2, the V gene TRBV2, with 7 bases aligning to TRBD2. The CDR3 consists of 15 residues. CDR1 SNHLY and CDR2 FYNNEI come from the germline V gene. V lost 6 bases and J lost 3; bases outside the gene matches: 7. The CDR3 reads CASRTSTQDTGELFF. CDR3 nucleotide sequence: TGTGCCAGCAGGACTAGCACCCAGGACACCGGGGAGCTGTTTTTT.

The chain uses TRBV27 and TRBJ2-3, with TRBD1 matching 8 bases. After removal of 7 bases from V and 4 bases from J, the junction contained 7 bases not matched to a gene. The CDR3 is made up of 14 amino acids. CDR1 is MNHEY, CDR2 SMNVEV, per germline (reference sequence). The CDR3 DNA is TGTGCCAGCATCCGGACAGGGTGGGCAGATACGCAGTATTTT. Protein product: CASIRTGWADTQYF.

The rearrangement links TRBV6-5 to TRBJ2-1; no clear D. Deletions cut 2 bases from V and 1 base from J, with 3 bases between. The germline V gene encodes CDR1 MNHEY and CDR2 SVGAGI. The CDR3 loop spans 13 amino acids. The CDR3 protein is CASSYQSYNEQFF. CDR3 DNA sequence: TGTGCCAGCAGTTACCAGTCCTACAATGAGCAGTTCTTC.

The V call is TRBV28, the J call TRBJ1-3; 8 bases map to TRBD1. V shed 6 bases and J 0 bases; nucleotides not matched to a gene: 4. This CDR3 has 15 amino acids. CDR1 and CDR2 from the germline V gene are MDHEN and SYDVKM. CDR3 bases: TGTGCCAGCAGATTAGGGACAGGCTCTGGAAACACCATATATTTT. Its translation: CASRLGTGSGNTIYF.

The CDR3 sequence: CASSLFRTQINQPQHF. The CDR3 nucleotides read TGTGCCAGCAGTTTATTTCGGACACAGATAAATCAGCCCCAGCATTTT. The genes are TRBV28 and TRBJ1-5; the D gene is possibly TRBD1 (5 bases). CDR1 and CDR2 (germline): MDHEN, SYDVKM. Trimming stripped 1 base from V and 4 bases from J, with 14 bases between. This CDR3 comprises 16 residues. Filled out from reference TRBV28 and TRBJ1-5, the complete variable domain reads DVKVTQSSRYLVKRTGEKVFLECVQDMDHENMFWYRQDPGLGLRLIYFSYDVKMKEKGDIPEGYSVSREKKERFSLILESASTNQTSMYLCASSLFRTQINQPQHFGDGTRLSIL.

This clone was observed once. The chain couples TRBV9 to TRBJ1-3; TRBD1 matches at 8 bases. Germline CDR1 is SGDLS and CDR2 is YYNGEE. The CDR3 covers 16 residues. The V gene end was trimmed by 3 bases and the J gene end by 1 base; junction bases not matched to a gene: 6. CDR3 loop: CASSGRQGMSGNTIYF. CDR3 coding DNA: TGTGCCAGCAGCGGCCGACAGGGGATGTCTGGAAACACCATATATTTT.

As concerns this clone: In the same sample, other DNA sequences code for this CDR3. The gene calls are TRBV5-1 and TRBJ2-3; TRBD2 aligns across 9 bases. The germline V gene encodes CDR1 SGHRS and CDR2 YFSETQ. CDR3 size: 15 residues. The V segment lost 2 bases and the J segment 1 base; nucleotides outside the gene matches: 2. In DNA form, the CDR3 reads TGCGCCAGCAGCTTTTTAGCGGGAGGCACAGATACGCAGTATTTT. It codes for CASSFLAGGTDTQYF.

The chain combines TRBV11-3 with TRBJ1-1, with D unclear. The CDR3 has 15 residues. The V and J ends lost 5 bases and 3 bases respectively, with 16 bases between them. The germline V gene encodes CDR1 SGHNT and CDR2 YENEEA. The CDR3 is CASSNPSAGYTEAFF. In nucleotides, the CDR3 is TGTGCCAGCAGCAACCCGTCGGCGGGTTACACTGAAGCTTTCTTT.

The chain has TRBV25-1 and TRBJ2-2; 7 nucleotides match TRBD1. Germline V gives CDR1 MGHDK, CDR2 SYGVNS. After removal of 5 bases from V and 4 bases from J, the junction contained 10 bases not matched to a gene. This CDR3 has 16 amino acids. In nucleotides, the CDR3 is TGTGCCAGCAGTTTCACACGGACAGGCCGCACCGGGGAGCTGTTTTTT. As protein: CASSFTRTGRTGELFF.